The 2 T cell receptor beta chains listed next were all sequenced from one sample in a study of shared clonotypes between healthy human individuals. Repertoires were generated with immunoSEQ multiplex PCR, while TCRdb's copy carries only in-frame clones and drops some. The profile shows 1.5 million to 2.5 million clones, about 95% of them singletons. Naive CD8 isolation took CD45RO-negative cells positively selected for CCR7 and excluded terminally differentiated effector memory CD45RA+ cells. The sequenced sample consisted of naive CD8+ T cells sorted from blood. These receptors were collected from a man aged 18 to 30 in good health.

The chain combines TRBV6-1 with TRBJ1-6; D gene unclear. The V gene's germline CDR1 is MNHNS and CDR2 SASEGT. CDR3 length: 17 amino acids. Deletions cut 1 base from V and 6 bases from J, with 16 bases between. The CDR3 DNA is TGTGCCAGCAGTGAAGATCCCAGGTTCGGGAGTAATTCACCCCTCCACTTT. This encodes CASSEDPRFGSNSPLHF.

J is TRBJ2-5 and V is TRBV6-5; 13 bases align to TRBD2. V was pared by 1 base and J by 1 base, with 0 bases of the junction left unmatched. This CDR3 has 16 amino acids. Germline V gene lookup returns CDR1 MNHEY and CDR2 SVGAGI. The CDR3 reads CASSYWTSGGQETQYF. DNA for the CDR3: TGTGCCAGCAGTTACTGGACTAGCGGGGGCCAAGAGACCCAGTACTTC.